The 13 T cell receptor beta chains in this list originate from one sample, sequenced in a study of cytomegalovirus exposure and HLA in healthy donors. 60 Vbeta and 13 Jbeta primers were used in PCR. Using immunoSEQ multiplex PCR, the repertoire was profiled, and TCRdb retains in-frame clones only, with some absent. The data show roughly 240,000 clones, around 80% seen once. Sample: PBMCs. Receptor source: a boy younger than 18 in good health and CMV-seronegative.

This rearrangement joins TRBV6-1 to TRBJ2-3, with TRBD2 identical over 7 bases. Germline V lookup: CDR1 MNHNS, CDR2 SASEGT. The CDR3 has 14 residues. With 6 bases clipped from V and 4 bases from J, the junction kept 7 bases outside the gene matches. CDR3 residues: CASRLSGVADTQYF. The CDR3 DNA is TGTGCCAGCAGACTCAGCGGGGTAGCAGATACGCAGTATTTT.

The chain carries TRBV19 and TRBJ2-1, with 7 nucleotides matching TRBD2. In germline, CDR1 is LNHDA, CDR2 SQIVND (reference sequence). V shed 5 bases and J 5 bases; nucleotides not matched to a gene: 12. The CDR3 totals 16 residues. The CDR3 loop is CASSPRPGGVNNEQFF. The CDR3 DNA reads as TGTGCCAGTAGTCCCCGACCGGGGGGAGTAAACAATGAGCAGTTCTTC.

The chain joins TRBV5-1 to TRBJ1-2, with D maybe TRBD1 (6 bases). CDR3 length equals 13 residues. V was shortened by 4 bases and J by 3 bases, with 10 bases between the two germline ends. CDR1 SGHRS and CDR2 YFSETQ come from the germline V gene. The CDR3 DNA follows: TGCGCCAGCAGCGCAGACAGGTACTATGGCTACACCTTC. Protein product: CASSADRYYGYTF.

This clone was counted between two and nine times. The rearrangement uses TRBV6-1 and TRBJ2-1; 11 positions agree with TRBD2. Germline assignment: CDR1 MNHNS and CDR2 SASEGT. The CDR3 totals 15 residues. The V segment lost 0 bases and the J segment 6 bases; nucleotides outside the gene matches: 1. The CDR3 loop reads CASSEASGGANEQFF. DNA for the CDR3: TGTGCCAGCAGTGAAGCTAGCGGGGGGGCCAATGAGCAGTTCTTC.

The genes are TRBV7-2 and TRBJ1-1; D remains unclear. The V gene's germline CDR1 is SGHTA and CDR2 FQGNSA. The CDR3 is 15 residues long. The germline V and J ends were trimmed by 0 bases and 1 base, with 9 bases remaining between them. The CDR3 protein is CASSLAAGTNTEAFF. The CDR3 DNA sequence: TGTGCCAGCAGCTTAGCGGCAGGAACGAACACTGAAGCTTTCTTT.

The rearrangement links TRBV5-6 to TRBJ1-2, with D maybe TRBD1 (5 bases). Trimming removed 4 bases at V and 5 bases at J, with 15 bases between. The CDR3 loop spans 14 amino acids. Germline V lookup: CDR1 SGHDT, CDR2 YYEEEE. The CDR3: CASSLRQGRYGYTF. CDR3 nucleotides: TGTGCCAGCAGCCTCCGCCAGGGTCGATATGGCTACACCTTC.

The chain uses TRBV29-1 and TRBJ2-5; D is perhaps TRBD1 (5 bases). V lost 1 base to trimming and J lost 5 bases, with 14 bases between them. Germline V gene data show CDR1 as SQVTM and CDR2 as ANQGSEA. CDR3 length: 14 amino acids. This CDR3 is CSVEVGAGWETQYF. As DNA, the CDR3 is TGCAGCGTTGAAGTCGGAGCAGGGTGGGAGACCCAGTACTTC.

The sample holds a few counts of this clone. The gene calls are TRBV4-1 and TRBJ1-1, with D tentatively TRBD1 (5 bases). The V gene lost 4 bases and the J gene lost 2 bases, with 17 bases spanning the gap. CDR1 is MGHRA, CDR2 YSYEKL, per germline. This CDR3 comprises 16 residues. The CDR3 region has the DNA TGCGCCAGCAGCCCCGGCTATCTAGGGGTTAACACTGAAGCTTTCTTT. Protein product: CASSPGYLGVNTEAFF.

This chain connects TRBV5-6 to TRBJ1-1, with D possibly TRBD1 on 6 matching bases. The germline gives CDR1 SGHDT, CDR2 YYEEEE. V was clipped by 2 bases and J by 6 bases, with 11 bases between them. CDR3 length: 13 amino acids. CDR3 residues: CASSFEGDAEAFF. The CDR3 nucleotides read TGTGCCAGCAGCTTTGAGGGGGACGCTGAAGCTTTCTTT. Complete variable domain (other parts from reference TRBV5-6 and TRBJ1-1): DAGVTQSPTHLIKTRGQQVTLRCSPKSGHDTVSWYQQALGQGPQFIFQYYEEEERQRGNFPDRFSGHQFPNYSSELNVNALLLGDSALYLCASSFEGDAEAFFGQGTRLTVV.

The chain employs TRBV10-3 and TRBJ1-1; D possibly corresponds to TRBD1 (5 bases). The CDR3 consists of 14 residues. Trimming took 8 bases from V and 7 from J, leaving 20 bases between them. Germline V gives CDR1 ENHRY, CDR2 SYGVKD. CDR3 sequence reads: CAIGDSQVSSEAFF. CDR3 DNA sequence: TGTGCCATCGGGGACTCACAGGTGTCAAGTGAAGCTTTCTTT.

The chain recombines TRBV5-1 with TRBJ2-2; 11 bases are a match to TRBD2. This CDR3 is built from 17 residues. Germline lookup yields CDR1 SGHRS and CDR2 YFSETQ. The J segment lost 2 bases and the V segment lost 1 base, leaving 4 bases of the junction unmatched. CDR3 nucleotide sequence: TGCGCCAGCAGCTTGACTAGCGGGAGCCAAAACACCGGGGAGCTGTTTTTT. Translating it yields CASSLTSGSQNTGELFF.

The CDR3 spells CASRRAPDYEQYF. DNA for the CDR3: TGCGCCAGCAGACGCGCCCCCGACTACGAGCAGTACTTC. V and J are TRBV5-1 and TRBJ2-7; D is ambiguous. The CDR3 runs 13 residues. The ends were cut back, 5 bases at V and 3 bases at J, with 12 bases in the middle. Germline CDR1 and CDR2: SGHRS and YFSETQ.

The rearrangement links TRBV25-1 to TRBJ2-1, with 7 nucleotides matching TRBD2. This CDR3 contains 16 residues. V trimming: 1 base; J trimming: 4 bases; junction bases outside the gene matches: 7. Germline CDR1 reads MGHDK; CDR2 reads SYGVNS. CDR3 DNA sequence: TGTGCCAGCAGTGAATTGGGGGGGAGGGCTTACAATGAGCAGTTCTTC. Translation: CASSELGGRAYNEQFF.